This TCR beta chain was retrieved from a study of blood T cell repertoires in COVID-19. Study overall: Acute and convalescent COVID-19 specimens originated in the United States, Italy and Spain. T cells, B-cell-depleted T cells, or PBMCs supplied cDNA or gDNA.

Per the study methods: From reference gene primer amplification, estimates of nucleated cell counts were derived. Assay: immunoSEQ multiplex PCR; the TCRdb copy retains only in-frame clones and omits some. For V, J and clone size, that table is used; D and trimming come from the DNA. This table holds some 160,000 clones, about 77% found once. Specimen: peripheral blood. The sequence was collected from a woman aged 80 or over with acute or convalescent COVID-19.

The CDR3 DNA sequence: TGTGCCAGTAGTATTGAGACAGGGCCATACGAAGCTTTCTTT. This sequence encodes CASSIETGPYEAFF. The chain has TRBV19 and TRBJ1-1; 7 positions match TRBD1. Germline lookup yields CDR1 LNHDA and CDR2 SQIVND (reference sequence). V shed 3 bases and J 8 bases; nucleotides not matched to a gene: 9. This CDR3 has 14 amino acids. The variable domain in full, completed from reference TRBV19 and TRBJ1-1, reads DGGITQSPKYLFRKEGQNVTLSCEQNLNHDAMYWYRQDPGQGLRLIYYSQIVNDFQKGDIAEGYSVSREKKESFPLTVTSAQKNPTAFYLCASSIETGPYEAFFGQGTRLTVV.